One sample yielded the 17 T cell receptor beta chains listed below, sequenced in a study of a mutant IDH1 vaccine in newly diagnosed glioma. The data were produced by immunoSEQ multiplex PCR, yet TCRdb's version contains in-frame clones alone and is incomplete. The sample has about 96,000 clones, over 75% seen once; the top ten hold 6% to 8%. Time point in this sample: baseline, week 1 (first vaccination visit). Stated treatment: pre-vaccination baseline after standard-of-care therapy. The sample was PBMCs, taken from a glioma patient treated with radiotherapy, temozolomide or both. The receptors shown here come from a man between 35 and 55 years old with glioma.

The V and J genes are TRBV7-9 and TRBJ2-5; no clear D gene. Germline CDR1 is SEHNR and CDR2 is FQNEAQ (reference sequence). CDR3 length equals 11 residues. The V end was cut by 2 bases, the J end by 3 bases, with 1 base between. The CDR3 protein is CASSLKETQYF. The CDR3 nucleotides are TGTGCCAGCAGCTTAAAAGAGACCCAGTACTTC. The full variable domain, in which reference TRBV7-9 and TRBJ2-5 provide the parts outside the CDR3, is DTGVSQNPRHKITKRGQNVTFRCDPISEHNRLYWYRQTLGQGPEFLTYFQNEAQLEKSRLLSDRFSAERPKGSFSTLEIQRTEQGDSAMYLCASSLKETQYFGPGTRLLVL.

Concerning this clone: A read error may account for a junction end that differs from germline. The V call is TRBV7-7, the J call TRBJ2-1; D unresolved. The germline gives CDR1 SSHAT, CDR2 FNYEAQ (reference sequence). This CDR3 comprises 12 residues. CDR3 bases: TGTGCTAGCAGCCCGGAGAACGGTGAGCAGTTCTTC. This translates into CASSPENGEQFF.

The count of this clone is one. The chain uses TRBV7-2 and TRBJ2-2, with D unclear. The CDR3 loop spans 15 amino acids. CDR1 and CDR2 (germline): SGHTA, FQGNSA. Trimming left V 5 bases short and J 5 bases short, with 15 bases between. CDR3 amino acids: CASSTMDLGTGELFF. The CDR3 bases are TGTGCCAGCAGCACCATGGACCTGGGAACCGGGGAGCTGTTTTTT.

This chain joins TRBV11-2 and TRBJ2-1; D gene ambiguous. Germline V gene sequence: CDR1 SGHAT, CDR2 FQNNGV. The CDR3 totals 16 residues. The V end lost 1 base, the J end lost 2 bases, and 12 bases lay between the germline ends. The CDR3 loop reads CASSLALDPAYNEQFF. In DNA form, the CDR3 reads TGTGCCAGCAGCTTAGCTCTAGACCCGGCCTACAATGAGCAGTTCTTC.

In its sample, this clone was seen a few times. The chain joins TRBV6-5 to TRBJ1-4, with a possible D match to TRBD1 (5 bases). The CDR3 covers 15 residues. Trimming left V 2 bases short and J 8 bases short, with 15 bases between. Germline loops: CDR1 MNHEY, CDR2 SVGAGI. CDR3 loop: CASSYIRGGGEKLFF. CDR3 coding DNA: TGTGCCAGCAGTTACATAAGGGGAGGAGGGGAAAAACTGTTTTTT.

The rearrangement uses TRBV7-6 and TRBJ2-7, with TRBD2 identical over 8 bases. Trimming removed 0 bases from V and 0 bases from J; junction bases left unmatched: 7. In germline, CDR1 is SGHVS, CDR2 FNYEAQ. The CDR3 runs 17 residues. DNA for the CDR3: TGTGCCAGCAGCTTAGCGTCTACTAGCGGAAGCTCCTACGAGCAGTACTTC. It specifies CASSLASTSGSSYEQYF.

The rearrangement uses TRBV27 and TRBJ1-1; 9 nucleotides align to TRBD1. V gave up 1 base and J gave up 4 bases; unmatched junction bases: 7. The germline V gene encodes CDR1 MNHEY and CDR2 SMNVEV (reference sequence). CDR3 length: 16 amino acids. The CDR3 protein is CASSLLGQGRGTEAFF. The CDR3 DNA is TGTGCCAGCAGTTTATTGGGACAGGGACGGGGCACTGAAGCTTTCTTT.

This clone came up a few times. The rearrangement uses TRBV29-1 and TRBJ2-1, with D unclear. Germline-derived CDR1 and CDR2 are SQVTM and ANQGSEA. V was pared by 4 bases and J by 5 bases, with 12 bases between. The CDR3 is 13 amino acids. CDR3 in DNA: TGCAGCGTTGCAGCGATTGGAAACAATGAGCAGTTCTTC. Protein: CSVAAIGNNEQFF.

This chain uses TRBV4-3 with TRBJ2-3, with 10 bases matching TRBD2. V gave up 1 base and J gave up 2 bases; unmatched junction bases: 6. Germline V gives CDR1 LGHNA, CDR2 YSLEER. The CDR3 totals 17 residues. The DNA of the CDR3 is TGCGCCAGCAGCCAAGTGGGTAGCGGGGGGTCCACAGATACGCAGTATTTT. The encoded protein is CASSQVGSGGSTDTQYF.

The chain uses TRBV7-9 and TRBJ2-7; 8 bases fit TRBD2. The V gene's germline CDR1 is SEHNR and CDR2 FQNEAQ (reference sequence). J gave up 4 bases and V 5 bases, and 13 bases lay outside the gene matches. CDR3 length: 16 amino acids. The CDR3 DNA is TGTGCCAGCAGCCCGCTGAGAAGCGGGGGTTATTACGAGCAGTACTTC. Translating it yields CASSPLRSGGYYEQYF.

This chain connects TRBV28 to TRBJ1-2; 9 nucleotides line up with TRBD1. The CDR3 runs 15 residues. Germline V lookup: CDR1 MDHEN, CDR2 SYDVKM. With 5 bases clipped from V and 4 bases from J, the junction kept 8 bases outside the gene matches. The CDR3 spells CASSPGQGLGYGYTF. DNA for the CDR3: TGTGCCAGCAGTCCTGGACAGGGGTTGGGCTATGGCTACACCTTC.

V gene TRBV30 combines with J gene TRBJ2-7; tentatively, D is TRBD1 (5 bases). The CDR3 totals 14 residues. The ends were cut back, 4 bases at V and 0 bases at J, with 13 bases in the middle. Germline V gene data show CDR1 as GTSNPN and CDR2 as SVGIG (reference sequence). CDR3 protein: CAWIGHPSSYEQYF. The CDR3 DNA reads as TGTGCCTGGATCGGACACCCGAGCTCCTACGAGCAGTACTTC.

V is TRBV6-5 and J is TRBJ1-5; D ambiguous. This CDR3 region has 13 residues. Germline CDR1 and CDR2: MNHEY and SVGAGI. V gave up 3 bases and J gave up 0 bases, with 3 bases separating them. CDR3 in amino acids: CASSYDSNQPQHF. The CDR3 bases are TGTGCCAGCAGTTATGATAGCAATCAGCCCCAGCATTTT.

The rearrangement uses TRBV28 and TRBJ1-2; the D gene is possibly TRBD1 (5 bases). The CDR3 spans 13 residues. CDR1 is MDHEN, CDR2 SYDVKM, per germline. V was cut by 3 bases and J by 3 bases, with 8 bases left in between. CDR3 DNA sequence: TGTGCCAGCAGTTTTCGGGGGGACTATGGCTACACCTTC. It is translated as CASSFRGDYGYTF.

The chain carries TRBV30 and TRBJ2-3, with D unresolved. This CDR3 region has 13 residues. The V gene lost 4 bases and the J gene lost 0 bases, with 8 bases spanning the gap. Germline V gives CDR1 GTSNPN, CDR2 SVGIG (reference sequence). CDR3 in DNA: TGTGCCTGGACCAAGTTTAGCACAGATACGCAGTATTTT. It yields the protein CAWTKFSTDTQYF.

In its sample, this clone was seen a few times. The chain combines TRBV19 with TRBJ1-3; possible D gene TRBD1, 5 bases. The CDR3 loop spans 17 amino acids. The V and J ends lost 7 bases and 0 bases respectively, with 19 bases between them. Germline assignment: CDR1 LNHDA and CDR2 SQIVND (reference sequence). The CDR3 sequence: CASTHLRGHYSGNTIYF. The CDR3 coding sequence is TGTGCCAGTACCCACCTGAGGGGCCATTACTCTGGAAACACCATATATTTT.

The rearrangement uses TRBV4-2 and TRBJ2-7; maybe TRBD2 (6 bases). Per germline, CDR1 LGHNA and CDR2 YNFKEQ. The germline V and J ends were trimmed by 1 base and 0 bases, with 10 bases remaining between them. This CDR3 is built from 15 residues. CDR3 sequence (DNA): TGTGCCAGCAGCCAAGCAGGACTAAGCTCCTACGAGCAGTACTTC. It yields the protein CASSQAGLSSYEQYF.